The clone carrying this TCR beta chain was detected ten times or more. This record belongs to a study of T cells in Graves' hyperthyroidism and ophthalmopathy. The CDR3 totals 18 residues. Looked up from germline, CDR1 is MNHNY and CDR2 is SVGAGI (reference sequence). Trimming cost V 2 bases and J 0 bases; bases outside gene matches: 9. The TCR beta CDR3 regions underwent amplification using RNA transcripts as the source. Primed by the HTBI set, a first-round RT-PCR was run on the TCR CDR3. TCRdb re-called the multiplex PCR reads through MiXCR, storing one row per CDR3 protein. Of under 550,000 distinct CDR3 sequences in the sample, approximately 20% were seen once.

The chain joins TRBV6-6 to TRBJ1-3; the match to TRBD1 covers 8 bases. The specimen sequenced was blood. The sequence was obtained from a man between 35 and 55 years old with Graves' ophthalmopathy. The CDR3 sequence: CASSYRGTGQFSGNTIYF. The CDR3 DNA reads TGTGCCAGCAGTTACCGAGGGACAGGCCAATTCTCTGGAAACACCATATATTTT.